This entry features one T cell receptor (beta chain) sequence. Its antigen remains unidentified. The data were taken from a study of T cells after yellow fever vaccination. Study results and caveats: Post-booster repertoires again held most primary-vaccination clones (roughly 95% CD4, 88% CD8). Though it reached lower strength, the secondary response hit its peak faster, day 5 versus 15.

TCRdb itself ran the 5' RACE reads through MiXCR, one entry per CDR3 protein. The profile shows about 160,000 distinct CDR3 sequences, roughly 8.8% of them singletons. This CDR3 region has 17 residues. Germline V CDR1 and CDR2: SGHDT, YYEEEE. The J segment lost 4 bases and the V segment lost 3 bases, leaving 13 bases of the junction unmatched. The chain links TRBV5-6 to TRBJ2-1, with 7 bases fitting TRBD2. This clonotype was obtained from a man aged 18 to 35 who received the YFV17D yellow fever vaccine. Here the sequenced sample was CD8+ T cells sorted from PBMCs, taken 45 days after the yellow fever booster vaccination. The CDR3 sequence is CASSSYILAEDYNEQFF. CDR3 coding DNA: TGTGCCAGCAGCTCCTACATCCTAGCGGAGGATTACAATGAGCAGTTCTTC.